This TCR beta chain was sequenced in a study of beta chain features in type 1 diabetes. The investigators reverse transcribed all of the isolated RNA, so they sequenced expressed TCRB transcripts. Repertoires were generated with immunoSEQ multiplex PCR, while TCRdb's copy carries only in-frame clones and drops some. The sample lists under 300,000 clones, around 20% occurring once. CD4+ cells of the naive, central memory, regulatory and stem cell-like memory types were sorted via CD45RO/CCR7/CD25/CD127/CD95/CD27. The CDR3 totals 12 residues. V was trimmed by 1 base and J by 11 bases, leaving 11 bases between them. Germline V CDR1 and CDR2: SGHTA, FQGNSA. Findings of the study overall: Across all four CD4+ subsets, people with type 1 diabetes showed modestly shorter TCRB CDR3s. VDJ junctions in type 1 diabetes patients carried more deletions and fewer insertions. Naive, central memory and regulatory TCRB repertoires appeared more similar among patients than healthy donors.

In the case of this clone: Its antigen is as yet unknown.

This sequence was found in a middle-aged woman with type 1 diabetes. The sample consisted of naive CD4+ T cells from blood. The J gene is TRBJ1-1, the V gene TRBV7-2; a weak D match, TRBD1 (5 bases). This chain's CDR3 is CASSLDRRGAFF. In DNA form, the CDR3 reads TGTGCCAGCAGCTTAGACAGGCGGGGCGCTTTCTTT. Filled out from reference TRBV7-2 and TRBJ1-1, the complete variable domain reads GAGVSQSPSNKVTEKGKDVELRCDPISGHTALYWYRQSLGQGLEFLIYFQGNSAPDKSGLPSDRFSAERTGGSVSTLTIQRTQQEDSAVYLCASSLDRRGAFFGQGTRLTVV.